This T cell receptor (beta chain) was sequenced in a study of blood T cell repertoires in COVID-19. Study at large: The study drew acute and convalescent COVID-19 samples from the United States, Italy and Spain.

The data were produced by immunoSEQ multiplex PCR, yet TCRdb's version contains in-frame clones alone and is incomplete. This table holds more than 150,000 clones, around 80% found once. Input material: PBMCs or T cells enriched from blood (not recorded which). This sequence originates from a man in his fifties or sixties who had been exposed to COVID-19.

The CDR3 sequence is CASSSRTSGRVEETQYF. For the CDR3, the DNA is TGCGCCAGCAGCTCGAGGACTAGCGGGAGGGTAGAAGAGACCCAGTACTTC. V gene TRBV5-1 combines with J gene TRBJ2-5; 15 nucleotides align to TRBD2. This CDR3 region has 17 residues. V dropped 3 bases and J dropped 3; count of bases not matched to a gene: 6. Per germline, CDR1 SGHRS and CDR2 YFSETQ.